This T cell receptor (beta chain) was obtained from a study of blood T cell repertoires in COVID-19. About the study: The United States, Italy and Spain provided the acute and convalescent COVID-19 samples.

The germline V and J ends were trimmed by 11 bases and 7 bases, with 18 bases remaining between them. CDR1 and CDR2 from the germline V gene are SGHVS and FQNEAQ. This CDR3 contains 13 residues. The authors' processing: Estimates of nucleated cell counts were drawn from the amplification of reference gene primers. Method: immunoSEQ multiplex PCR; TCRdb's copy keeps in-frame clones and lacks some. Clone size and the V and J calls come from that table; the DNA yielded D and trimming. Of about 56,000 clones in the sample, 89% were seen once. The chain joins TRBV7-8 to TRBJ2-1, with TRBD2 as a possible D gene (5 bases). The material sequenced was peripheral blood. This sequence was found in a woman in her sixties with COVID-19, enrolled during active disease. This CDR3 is CACGGSIPNEQFF. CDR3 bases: TGTGCCTGTGGAGGCTCAATCCCAAATGAGCAGTTCTTC.